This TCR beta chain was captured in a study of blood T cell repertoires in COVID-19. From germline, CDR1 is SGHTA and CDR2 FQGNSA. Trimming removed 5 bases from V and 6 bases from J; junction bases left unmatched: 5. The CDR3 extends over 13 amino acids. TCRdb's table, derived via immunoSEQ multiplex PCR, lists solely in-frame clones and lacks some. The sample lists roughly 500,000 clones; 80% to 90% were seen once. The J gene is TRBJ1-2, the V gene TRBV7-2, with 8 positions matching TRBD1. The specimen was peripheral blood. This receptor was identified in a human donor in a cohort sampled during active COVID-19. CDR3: CASSKDRVDGYTF. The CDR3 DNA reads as TGTGCCAGCAGCAAGGACAGGGTCGATGGCTACACCTTC. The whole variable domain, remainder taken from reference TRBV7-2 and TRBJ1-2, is GAGVSQSPSNKVTEKGKDVELRCDPISGHTALYWYRQSLGQGLEFLIYFQGNSAPDKSGLPSDRFSAERTGGSVSTLTIQRTQQEDSAVYLCASSKDRVDGYTFGSGTRLTVV.